The next 10 T cell receptor beta chains were all read from a single sample in a study of T-cell reconstitution after alpha-beta-depleted transplantation in children. Unique molecular identifiers were incorporated during preparation of the TCRbeta library. MiXCR, run by TCRdb on the PCR reads, gives a single entry per CDR3 protein. The sample yields hundreds of thousands of distinct CDR3 sequences, 8.5% to 10% seen once. The source material was PBMCs from the stem cell graft donor, sampled from the stem cell graft. These receptors were obtained from a human donor who donated a stem cell graft to a child with acute lymphoblastic leukemia.

This clonotype was picked up many times. The chain employs TRBV3-1 and TRBJ2-2, with TRBD2 identical over 10 bases. CDR1 and CDR2 (germline): LGHDT, YNNKEL (reference sequence). The junction had 1 base not matched to a gene; V was cut back by 1 base and J by 2 bases. There are 16 residues in the CDR3. CDR3 DNA: TGTGCCAGCAGCCAAGCTAGCGGGGGCAACACCGGGGAGCTGTTTTTT. It is translated as CASSQASGGNTGELFF.

This clonotype was counted between two and nine times. CDR3 coding DNA: TGCAGTGCTAGTGGATACCTCGCGGGGGTTCAAGAGACCCAGTACTTC. Amino acids: CSASGYLAGVQETQYF. This sequence joins TRBV20-1 and TRBJ2-5; 7 bases map to TRBD2. This CDR3 is built from 16 residues. In germline, CDR1 is DFQATT, CDR2 SNEGSKA (reference sequence). The V gene end was trimmed by 3 bases and the J gene end by 2 bases; junction bases not matched to a gene: 12.

The table lists this clonotype with a few counts. The chain couples TRBV11-2 to TRBJ2-1; D ambiguous. This CDR3 comprises 11 residues. With 2 bases removed from V and 15 bases from J, the gap between germline ends came to 11 bases. CDR1 SGHAT and CDR2 FQNNGV come from the germline V gene. CDR3 sequence reads: CASSLPASLFF. CDR3 sequence (DNA): TGTGCCAGCAGCTTACCCGCGTCGCTGTTCTTC.

CDR3 DNA sequence: TGTGCCAGCAGCCAGTCCGGGGGCCGTAATCAGCCCCAGCATTTT. Its protein is CASSQSGGRNQPQHF. The chain links TRBV3-1 to TRBJ1-5; possible D gene TRBD1, 6 bases. Germline V gives CDR1 LGHDT, CDR2 YNNKEL (reference sequence). With 3 bases removed from V and 4 bases from J, the gap between germline ends came to 13 bases. The CDR3 has 15 residues.

The chain couples TRBV10-3 to TRBJ2-3; 8 bases agree with TRBD1. V gave up 10 bases and J gave up 0 bases; unmatched junction bases: 6. The CDR3 covers 14 residues. Germline CDR1 ENHRY, CDR2 SYGVKD. CDR3 residues: CATTRQGSTDTQYF. The DNA for the CDR3 is TGTGCCACTACGCGACAGGGGAGCACAGATACGCAGTATTTT.

This clonotype was counted at least ten times. The chain carries TRBV4-1 and TRBJ1-5, with a weak D call TRBD1 (5 bases). The CDR3 loop spans 17 amino acids. The ends were cut back, 1 base at V and 5 bases at J, with 18 bases in the middle. Germline assignment: CDR1 MGHRA and CDR2 YSYEKL. The CDR3 spells CASSQGAARGFDQPQHF. The CDR3 DNA sequence: TGCGCCAGCAGCCAAGGGGCAGCCCGGGGCTTCGATCAGCCCCAGCATTTT.

This clonotype was seen a few times. The J gene is TRBJ1-4, the V gene TRBV30, with D perhaps matching TRBD1 (5 bases). With 3 bases removed from V and 1 base from J, the gap between germline ends came to 9 bases. CDR3 length: 14 amino acids. From germline, CDR1 is GTSNPN and CDR2 SVGIG (reference sequence). This CDR3 reads CAWRFGGTNEKLFF. Written as DNA, the CDR3 is TGTGCCTGGAGATTTGGGGGAACTAATGAAAAACTGTTTTTT.

The V and J genes are TRBV20-1 and TRBJ1-4; possibly TRBD1 for D (5 bases). Between the trimmed V and J ends, which lost 0 bases and 5 bases, there was a span of 22 bases. From germline, CDR1 is DFQATT and CDR2 SNEGSKA (reference sequence). This CDR3 is built from 18 residues. This CDR3 reads CSARDLSRQEGTNEKLFF. The CDR3 DNA reads as TGCAGTGCTAGAGATTTAAGCCGGCAGGAGGGGACGAATGAAAAACTGTTTTTT.

Ten or more counts support this clonotype. V and J are TRBV4-2 and TRBJ1-5; D unresolved. Trimming took off 0 bases at V and 5 bases at J, with 5 bases between the two ends. The CDR3 loop spans 13 amino acids. Germline CDR1 reads LGHNA; CDR2 reads YNFKEQ. The CDR3 is CASSQEPHQPQHF. The CDR3 nucleotides are TGTGCCAGCAGCCAAGAACCCCATCAGCCCCAGCATTTT.

Here the CDR3 reads CASSQDNYQPQHF. The CDR3 DNA reads as TGTGCCAGCAGCCAAGATAATTATCAGCCCCAGCATTTT. The chain couples TRBV3-1 to TRBJ1-5; D gene ambiguous. This CDR3 spans 13 amino acids. In germline, CDR1 is LGHDT, CDR2 YNNKEL (reference sequence). The V end lost 0 bases, the J end lost 5 bases, and 5 bases lay between the germline ends.